This TCR beta chain was captured in a study of shared clonotypes between healthy human individuals. Note on this clone: Its antigen is not known.

Study findings and constraints: Of the naive CD4 clonotypes, 4% to 5% were shared across several donors.

Germline V gives CDR1 SEHNR, CDR2 FQNEAQ (reference sequence). CDR3 length: 14 amino acids. V lost 1 base to trimming and J lost 2 bases, with 8 bases between them. In the authors' workflow: Filtering differed, since immunoSEQ gave only junction sequences and no quality scores. Here immunoSEQ multiplex PCR was the method, and the copy in TCRdb shows in-frame clones only, minus some. V and J calls and clone size come straight from that table; D and trimming were deduced from the DNA. The repertoire has roughly 2.4 million clones, almost 96% of them found once; the top ten carry about 0.13%. The split of CD4+ cells yielded CD45RA+ naive and CD45RA-negative memory subsets.

This TCR was recovered from a man aged 18 to 35 in good health. Sequenced sample: naive CD4+ T cells sorted from blood. Noted subset: CD45RA+ positively selected. This chain links TRBV7-9 with TRBJ1-1, with a possible D match to TRBD1 (5 bases). The CDR3 loop is CASSLDRINTEAFF. The CDR3 DNA reads as TGTGCCAGCAGCTTAGACAGGATAAACACTGAAGCTTTCTTT.